This T cell receptor (beta chain) was observed in a study of blood T cell repertoires in COVID-19. At the level of the study: PBMCs, B-cell-depleted T cells, or T cells were the source of the cDNA or gDNA that made up the material.

The CDR3 runs to 16 residues. V was pared by 7 bases and J by 0 bases, with 11 bases of the junction left unmatched. Germline V gives CDR1 SNHLY, CDR2 FYNNEI. By sample share, this clone is medium-sized (0.01 to 0.1%). Profiled with immunoSEQ multiplex PCR; TCRdb holds only in-frame clones, not every one. Seen here are 55,000 to 65,000 clones, around 87% observed once, and the top ten hold under 8%. Sequencing used peripheral blood. The J gene is TRBJ2-7, the V gene TRBV2; TRBD1 matches at 8 bases. This TCR was sampled from a man aged 55-75 years with active or convalescent COVID-19. CDR3 sequence: CASIDRTGLSSYEQYF. The CDR3 nucleotides are TGTGCCAGCATCGATAGGACAGGGCTGAGCTCCTACGAGCAGTACTTC.